These 28 T cell receptor beta chains came from one sample sequenced in a study of blood T cell repertoires in COVID-19 (dated by TCRdb to 2018 to 2020). The library was prepared using the immunoSEQ multiplex PCR assay. Not all clones reach the TCRdb copy of this immuneACCESS table, which keeps in-frame sequences only. Checked studies attribute under half of the gap to unresolved V genes and leave the rest unexplained. The sample yields about 200,000 clones; 70% to 90% were counted once. The biggest ten clones account for almost 5% of the sample. Sequencing was carried out using peripheral blood. These receptors came from a woman older than 75 with acute or convalescent COVID-19.

The chain combines TRBV2 with TRBJ2-3; 15 bases line up with TRBD2. Looked up from germline, CDR1 is SNHLY and CDR2 is FYNNEI. CDR3 length: 15 amino acids. V trimming: 6 bases; J trimming: 4 bases; junction bases outside the gene matches: 2. CDR3 region: CASSRTSGRADTQYF. For the CDR3, the DNA is TGTGCCAGCAGCCGGACTAGCGGGAGGGCAGATACGCAGTATTTT.

This clone was recorded a few times. The gene calls are TRBV28 and TRBJ1-2; 7 nucleotides align to TRBD1. V was clipped by 6 bases and J by 2 bases; unmatched bases: 15. This CDR3 contains 17 residues. CDR1 is MDHEN, CDR2 SYDVKM, per germline. CDR3 DNA sequence: TGTGCCAGCAGCTTCATGGGACAGACACTACTCAACTATGGCTACACCTTC. This translates into CASSFMGQTLLNYGYTF.

The V call is TRBV27, the J call TRBJ2-1; 8 nucleotides agree with TRBD1. The V segment lost 0 bases and the J segment 2 bases; nucleotides outside the gene matches: 6. Germline V gene data show CDR1 as MNHEY and CDR2 as SMNVEV (reference sequence). This CDR3 contains 17 residues. The CDR3 reads CASSLSGTGFAYNEQFF. The CDR3 DNA follows: TGTGCCAGCAGTTTATCCGGGACAGGATTCGCCTACAATGAGCAGTTCTTC.

J is TRBJ1-5 and V is TRBV6-1; D is ambiguous. The CDR3 has 15 residues. Germline V gene lookup returns CDR1 MNHNS and CDR2 SASEGT. V lost 2 bases and J lost 0, with 8 bases in between. Here the CDR3 reads CASSEPGFSNQPQHF. The DNA of the CDR3 is TGTGCCAGCAGTGAACCGGGGTTTAGCAATCAGCCCCAGCATTTT.

This clone was picked up a small number of times. The V call is TRBV5-5, the J call TRBJ1-6; D remains ambiguous. This CDR3 has 13 amino acids. Germline-derived CDR1 and CDR2 are SGHKS and YYEKEE (reference sequence). V lost 1 base, J lost 6 bases, and 5 bases lay in between. The CDR3, as DNA: TGTGCCAGCAGCTTGCCGGGTAATTCACCCCTCCACTTT. It translates to CASSLPGNSPLHF.

The chain carries TRBV7-2 and TRBJ2-7, with D unresolved. Between the trimmed V and J ends, which lost 3 bases and 3 bases, there was a span of 18 bases. The CDR3 runs 16 residues. The germline V gene has CDR1 SGHTA and CDR2 FQGNSA. The CDR3 DNA sequence: TGTGCCAGCAGCTTTAATGGAGACTCGAGAAGCTACGAGCAGTACTTC. It yields the protein CASSFNGDSRSYEQYF. Full variable domain (outside the CDR3, taken from reference TRBV7-2 and TRBJ2-7): GAGVSQSPSNKVTEKGKDVELRCDPISGHTALYWYRQSLGQGLEFLIYFQGNSAPDKSGLPSDRFSAERTGGSVSTLTIQRTQQEDSAVYLCASSFNGDSRSYEQYFGPGTRLTVT.

This clone was found a few times. The V and J genes are TRBV11-2 and TRBJ2-1; TRBD2 agrees at 7 bases. V shed 5 bases, J shed 5 bases, and the junction held 15 bases outside the gene matches. This CDR3 region has 17 residues. Germline values: CDR1 SGHAT, CDR2 FQNNGV. CDR3 sequence (DNA): TGTGCCAGCAGCCCAAAGCCTGGCGGGAGTACCCACAATGAGCAGTTCTTC. Protein: CASSPKPGGSTHNEQFF.

The chain carries TRBV10-3 and TRBJ1-5, with 8 bases that match TRBD1. Per the germline V gene, CDR1 is ENHRY and CDR2 is SYGVKD. The CDR3 sequence is 15 residues long. Losses at the gene ends were 5 bases for V and 4 bases for J; bases not matched to a gene: 7. The CDR3 sequence is CAISRDRNFNQPQHF. For the CDR3, the DNA is TGTGCCATCAGTAGGGACAGGAATTTTAATCAGCCCCAGCATTTT.

The chain uses TRBV19 and TRBJ1-5; D ambiguous. The CDR3 totals 15 residues. In germline, CDR1 is LNHDA, CDR2 SQIVND (reference sequence). V lost 2 bases, J lost 5 bases, and 13 bases lay in between. The CDR3 is CASSISSEPYQPQHF. The CDR3, as DNA: TGTGCCAGTAGTATATCCAGCGAACCTTATCAGCCCCAGCATTTT. Using reference TRBV19 and TRBJ1-5 for the parts outside the CDR3, the full variable domain is DGGITQSPKYLFRKEGQNVTLSCEQNLNHDAMYWYRQDPGQGLRLIYYSQIVNDFQKGDIAEGYSVSREKKESFPLTVTSAQKNPTAFYLCASSISSEPYQPQHFGDGTRLSIL.

The chain carries TRBV6-5 and TRBJ2-6; 8 nucleotides align to TRBD2. Germline-derived CDR1 and CDR2 are MNHEY and SVGAGI. The ends lost 3 bases at V and 9 bases at J; junction bases unmatched: 10. There are 16 residues in the CDR3. The CDR3 DNA is TGTGCCAGCAGTTATAACGGGGCGGGGGGTGGCAACGTCCTGACTTTC. Amino acids: CASSYNGAGGGNVLTF.

The chain couples TRBV30 to TRBJ1-2, with TRBD1 as a possible D gene (5 bases). CDR3 length equals 13 residues. Germline V gives CDR1 GTSNPN, CDR2 SVGIG (reference sequence). Trimming removed 2 bases at V and 2 bases at J, with 9 bases between. The chain's CDR3 is CAWSPGLNYGYTF. The CDR3 DNA follows: TGTGCCTGGAGTCCGGGACTCAACTATGGCTACACCTTC.

This clone was detected only a few times. This chain's CDR3 is CASSFTRGLSTDTQYF. The CDR3 DNA reads as TGTGCCAGCAGTTTCACCAGGGGACTAAGCACAGATACGCAGTATTTT. The rearrangement links TRBV6-2 or TRBV6-3 to TRBJ2-3; tentative D call: TRBD2 (7 bases). Looked up from germline, CDR1 is MNHEY and CDR2 is SVGEGT. Trimming removed 4 bases from V and 0 bases from J, with 14 bases in between. The CDR3 spans 16 residues.

The chain couples TRBV3-1 (or the pseudogene TRBV3-2) to TRBJ2-2; TRBD2 matches at 9 bases. Per germline, CDR1 LGHDT and CDR2 YNNKEL (reference sequence). V shed 3 bases and J 6 bases; nucleotides not matched to a gene: 2. CDR3 length equals 14 residues. CDR3 sequence: CASSQREGSGELFF. Here the CDR3 DNA reads TGTGCCAGCAGCCAGCGGGAGGGGTCCGGGGAGCTGTTTTTT.

This chain joins TRBV19 and TRBJ1-2, with unresolved D. The V end lost 4 bases, the J end lost 5 bases, and 8 bases lay between the germline ends. There are 12 residues in the CDR3. Germline values: CDR1 LNHDA, CDR2 SQIVND (reference sequence). The DNA of the CDR3 is TGTGCCAGTAGTAGTTCTGAGTATGGCTACACCTTC. Protein sequence: CASSSSEYGYTF. Based on the CDR3 plus reference TRBV19 and TRBJ1-2, the full variable domain is DGGITQSPKYLFRKEGQNVTLSCEQNLNHDAMYWYRQDPGQGLRLIYYSQIVNDFQKGDIAEGYSVSREKKESFPLTVTSAQKNPTAFYLCASSSSEYGYTFGSGTRLTVV.

The rearrangement links TRBV12-5 to TRBJ2-1, with 8 bases identical to TRBD1. Germline V gene lookup returns CDR1 LGHNT and CDR2 FRNRAP. V shed 1 base, J shed 7 bases, and the junction held 3 bases outside the gene matches. This CDR3 spans 14 amino acids. In nucleotides, the CDR3 is TGTGCTAGTGGTTTGGGGACAGGGTTTAATGAGCAGTTCTTC. It is translated as CASGLGTGFNEQFF. Full variable domain (outside the CDR3, taken from reference TRBV12-5 and TRBJ2-1): DARVTQTPRHKVTEMGQEVTMRCQPILGHNTVFWYRQTMMQGLELLAYFRNRAPLDDSGMPKDRFSAEMPDATLATLKIQPSEPRDSAVYFCASGLGTGFNEQFFGPGTRLTVL.

The rearrangement uses TRBV18 and TRBJ2-2; D is uncertain. The CDR3 loop spans 16 amino acids. Trimming took off 3 bases at V and 2 bases at J, with 13 bases between the two ends. Germline V gene data show CDR1 as KGHSH and CDR2 as LQKENI. CDR3 DNA: TGTGCCAGCTCACCTCGAGCCCAGGTTAACACCGGGGAGCTGTTTTTT. Translation: CASSPRAQVNTGELFF. The complete variable domain, with remaining parts taken from reference TRBV18 and TRBJ2-2, reads NAGVMQNPRHLVRRRGQEARLRCSPMKGHSHVYWYRQLPEEGLKFMVYLQKENIIDESGMPKERFSAEFPKEGPSILRIQQVVRGDSAAYFCASSPRAQVNTGELFFGEGSRLTVL.

This clone was picked up one time. The V gene is TRBV19, the J gene TRBJ2-5; 9 positions agree with TRBD1. Trimming at V came to 6 bases and at J to 4 bases, leaving 9 bases not matched to a gene. The CDR3 runs 15 residues. Germline lookup yields CDR1 LNHDA and CDR2 SQIVND (reference sequence). CDR3 loop: CASSQIQGAGETQYF. Here the CDR3 DNA reads TGTGCCAGTAGCCAAATACAGGGGGCGGGAGAGACCCAGTACTTC.

The J gene is TRBJ1-1, the V gene TRBV28; D not resolved. The CDR3 is made up of 15 amino acids. V gave up 2 bases and J gave up 4 bases, with 14 bases separating them. The germline CDR1 and CDR2 sequences are MDHEN and SYDVKM. In nucleotides, the CDR3 is TGTGCCAGCAGTTTACGGCAGAGGTTCGGCACTGAAGCTTTCTTT. Its protein product is CASSLRQRFGTEAFF.

J is TRBJ2-2 and V is TRBV25-1, with a weak D call TRBD1 (6 bases). The CDR3 is 13 amino acids. V lost 9 bases and J lost 5, with 13 bases in between. CDR1 and CDR2 from the germline V gene are MGHDK and SYGVNS. The CDR3 DNA reads TGTGCCAGTGCACAGGGATTGACCGGGGAGCTGTTTTTT. It specifies CASAQGLTGELFF.

This rearrangement joins TRBV7-2 to TRBJ1-2; D not certain. Germline V gives CDR1 SGHTA, CDR2 FQGNSA. The CDR3 consists of 14 residues. Trimming took off 2 bases at V and 7 bases at J, with 14 bases between the two ends. This CDR3 reads CASSLIWGVGGYTF. As DNA, the CDR3 is TGTGCCAGCAGCTTAATCTGGGGAGTCGGTGGCTACACCTTC.

This rearrangement joins TRBV9 to TRBJ2-5, with 7 nucleotides matching TRBD2. The CDR3 has 16 residues. Germline V gene lookup returns CDR1 SGDLS and CDR2 YYNGEE. J lost 2 bases, V lost 3 bases, and 10 bases had no gene match. CDR3 coding DNA: TGTGCCAGCAGCGAAGAAGTCAGAGCGGGACAAGAGACCCAGTACTTC. This gives the protein CASSEEVRAGQETQYF.

The chain uses TRBV18 and TRBJ1-1; 8 nucleotides agree with TRBD1. Germline V gene sequence: CDR1 KGHSH, CDR2 LQKENI. The CDR3 is 15 residues long. J gave up 1 base and V 3 bases, and 4 bases lay outside the gene matches. CDR3 DNA sequence: TGTGCCAGCTCACCGCAGGGGGCGGGGAACACTGAAGCTTTCTTT. Translation: CASSPQGAGNTEAFF.

The chain has TRBV28 and TRBJ1-2; no clear D gene. Germline assignment: CDR1 MDHEN and CDR2 SYDVKM. The CDR3 extends over 14 amino acids. V was shortened by 5 bases and J by 6 bases, with 16 bases between the two germline ends. The CDR3 reads CASSLRSPPNGYTF. The CDR3 DNA reads TGTGCCAGCAGTCTCCGCAGTCCCCCCAATGGCTACACCTTC.

This clone is a singleton in its sample. Other nucleotide sequences in the sample specify the same CDR3. V and J are TRBV6-2 or TRBV6-3 and TRBJ2-1; D gene unclear. Per the germline V gene, CDR1 is MNHEY and CDR2 is SVGEGT. Between the trimmed V and J ends, which lost 5 bases and 0 bases, there was a span of 5 bases. The CDR3 consists of 13 residues. CDR3 coding DNA: TGTGCCAGCAGTCCAGACTCCTACAATGAGCAGTTCTTC. Protein: CASSPDSYNEQFF.

CDR3 amino acids: CASSHASGRKTQYF. The CDR3 DNA follows: TGTGCCAGCAGCCATGCCAGCGGGAGAAAGACCCAGTACTTC. This chain joins TRBV28 and TRBJ2-5; 8 bases are shared with TRBD2. With V trimmed by 6 bases and J by 6 bases, 9 bases remained unmatched. The CDR3 loop spans 14 amino acids. The V gene's germline CDR1 is MDHEN and CDR2 SYDVKM.

The genes are TRBV9 and TRBJ1-1, with D possibly TRBD1 on 5 matching bases. Trimming took 3 bases from V and 1 from J, leaving 16 bases between them. The CDR3 loop spans 16 amino acids. From germline, CDR1 is SGDLS and CDR2 YYNGEE. The CDR3 DNA is TGTGCCAGCAGCGCTCCCAGGGCAGGACCGAACACTGAAGCTTTCTTT. Its protein is CASSAPRAGPNTEAFF.

The chain uses TRBV7-2 and TRBJ2-5; tentative D call: TRBD2 (6 bases). CDR3 length: 13 amino acids. The ends were cut back, 6 bases at V and 5 bases at J, with 13 bases in the middle. Germline V CDR1 and CDR2: SGHTA, FQGNSA. As DNA, the CDR3 is TGTGCCAGCAGGGTAGCGGCTGGGGAGACCCAGTACTTC. Its translation is CASRVAAGETQYF.

The V and J genes are TRBV18 and TRBJ2-3; 9 bases are shared with TRBD1. V lost 0 bases and J lost 4; bases outside the gene matches: 5. CDR1 and CDR2 (germline): KGHSH, LQKENI. The length of the CDR3 is 16 residues. Here the CDR3 DNA reads TGTGCCAGCTCACCACCCGGGACAGGGTGGTCAGATACGCAGTATTTT. Protein sequence: CASSPPGTGWSDTQYF.